Presented here are 15 T cell receptor beta chains from one specimen sequenced in a study of response to subunit inactivated influenza vaccine. TCRdb re-derived calls from the RT-PCR reads in MiXCR, one entry per CDR3 protein. The table has over 450,000 distinct CDR3 sequences, around 13% seen once. The material sequenced was PBMCs from blood, taken more than 35 days after vaccination. Every receptor here comes from a man aged 50 or older who received an inactivated influenza vaccine.

This sequence joins TRBV28 and TRBJ1-5; TRBD1 matches 9 bases. The CDR3 totals 14 residues. Germline CDR1 reads MDHEN; CDR2 reads SYDVKM. V gave up 4 bases and J gave up 5 bases; unmatched junction bases: 3. The CDR3 nucleotides read TGTGCCAGCAGTTCCCGACAGGGGGATCAGCCCCAGCATTTT. This sequence encodes CASSSRQGDQPQHF.

This clonotype has only a few counts. CDR3 sequence: CASSYLPQGQETQYF. The CDR3 bases are TGTGCCAGCAGTTACCTACCGCAGGGGCAAGAGACCCAGTACTTC. The V and J genes are TRBV12-3 or TRBV12-4 and TRBJ2-5; a weak D match, TRBD1 (6 bases). V was trimmed by 4 bases and J by 2 bases, leaving 14 bases between them. This CDR3 spans 15 amino acids.

This rearrangement joins TRBV28 to TRBJ1-6, with D tentatively TRBD1 (5 bases). Trimming removed 5 bases from V and 2 bases from J, with 13 bases in between. Germline V CDR1 and CDR2: MDHEN, SYDVKM. The CDR3 runs 16 residues. CDR3 sequence reads: CASSPRGSAYNSPLHF. CDR3 DNA: TGTGCCAGCAGTCCCCGGGGCAGCGCCTATAATTCACCCCTCCACTTT.

The chain has TRBV4-3 and TRBJ1-5; D remains unclear. The CDR3 is 15 residues long. Germline V gene data show CDR1 as LGHNA and CDR2 as YSLEER. Trimming removed 1 base from V and 2 bases from J, with 9 bases in between. The CDR3 DNA is TGCGCCAGCAGCCAAGTTATATCAGGCAATCAGCCCCAGCATTTT. Protein: CASSQVISGNQPQHF.

The V call is TRBV7-3, the J call TRBJ2-3, with D unresolved. The V and J ends lost 8 bases and 5 bases respectively, with 14 bases between them. The CDR3 extends over 13 amino acids. Germline-derived CDR1 and CDR2 are SGHTA and FQGTGA. In nucleotides, the CDR3 is TGTGCCAGCTCGAATAGCCAAGGAGATACGCAGTATTTT. It encodes CASSNSQGDTQYF.

The table lists this clonotype with a few counts. The chain recombines TRBV20-1 with TRBJ2-1, with TRBD2 matching over 7 bases. The CDR3 length is 14 residues. With V trimmed by 6 bases and J by 9 bases, 14 bases remained unmatched. Germline values: CDR1 DFQATT, CDR2 SNEGSKA (reference sequence). The CDR3 nucleotides read TGCAGTGCCAACTTAAGGCGGGGGAGGGGTGAGCAGTTCTTC. It specifies CSANLRRGRGEQFF.

This clonotype was detected ten times or more. The V and J genes are TRBV4-3 and TRBJ2-1; D is perhaps TRBD1 (6 bases). The germline V gene encodes CDR1 LGHNA and CDR2 YSLEER. This CDR3 has 16 residues. Trimming cost V 0 bases and J 9 bases, with 18 bases left between them. The CDR3 is CASSQDPTGPHGEQFF. CDR3 sequence (DNA): TGCGCCAGCAGCCAAGATCCCACAGGGCCACACGGTGAGCAGTTCTTC.

In its sample, this clonotype was seen a few times. The chain carries TRBV2 and TRBJ2-7, with D possibly TRBD1 on 6 matching bases. The CDR3 has 16 residues. The V and J ends lost 3 bases and 2 bases respectively, with 17 bases between them. Germline CDR1 reads SNHLY; CDR2 reads FYNNEI. CDR3 nucleotides: TGTGCCAGCAGTGAGGCTGTGGAGACAGGAACCTACGAGCAGTACTTC. Encoded protein: CASSEAVETGTYEQYF.

V usage is TRBV5-6 and J usage is TRBJ1-5; D gene ambiguous. Germline-derived CDR1 and CDR2 are SGHDT and YYEEEE. This CDR3 region has 16 residues. The V gene lost 0 bases and the J gene lost 0 bases, with 10 bases spanning the gap. The CDR3 sequence: CASSLGSSYSNQPQHF. The CDR3, as DNA: TGTGCCAGCAGCTTGGGCAGTTCTTATAGCAATCAGCCCCAGCATTTT.

In this sample, this clonotype turned up a few times. In DNA form, the CDR3 reads TGCAGTGCTGGTCGGACCGGTAGCAATCAGCCCCAGCATTTT. Translation gives CSAGRTGSNQPQHF. The rearrangement uses TRBV20-1 and TRBJ1-5; D gene uncertain. This CDR3 spans 14 amino acids. Germline-derived CDR1 and CDR2 are DFQATT and SNEGSKA (reference sequence). V was clipped by 5 bases and J by 0 bases, with 11 bases between them.

This chain uses TRBV3-1 with TRBJ2-1; D gene unclear. The CDR3 is 12 amino acids. The germline V gene encodes CDR1 LGHDT and CDR2 YNNKEL (reference sequence). Trimming removed 5 bases from V and 8 bases from J, with 10 bases in between. In nucleotides, the CDR3 is TGTGCCAGCAGCGCGGTGGGCTATGAGCAGTTCTTC. Its translation: CASSAVGYEQFF.

The CDR3 DNA follows: TGCGCCAGCAGCAGAACCGGGACAGGGGAATCACCCCTCCACTTT. As protein: CASSRTGTGESPLHF. This chain joins TRBV5-1 and TRBJ1-6; 10 positions agree with TRBD1. CDR3 length: 15 residues. Looked up from germline, CDR1 is SGHRS and CDR2 is YFSETQ. Trimming removed 4 bases from V and 10 bases from J; junction bases left unmatched: 8. Full variable domain (remainder filled in from reference TRBV5-1 and TRBJ1-6): KAGVTQTPRYLIKTRGQQVTLSCSPISGHRSVSWYQQTPGQGLQFLFEYFSETQRNKGNFPGRFSGRQFSNSRSEMNVSTLELGDSALYLCASSRTGTGESPLHFGNGTRLTVT.

This clonotype was counted ten times or more. DNA of the CDR3: TGCGCCAGCAGGGGACGCGAGGACTACGAGCAGTACTTC. It codes for CASRGREDYEQYF. This chain joins TRBV5-1 and TRBJ2-7, with D possibly called TRBD1 or TRBD2 (5 bases each). The V and J ends lost 5 bases and 3 bases respectively, with 12 bases between them. CDR1 and CDR2 (germline): SGHRS, YFSETQ. The CDR3 contains 13 residues.

The table lists this clonotype with a few counts. The chain couples TRBV9 to TRBJ2-1, with 7 bases identical to TRBD2. The length of the CDR3 is 14 residues. Germline V gene sequence: CDR1 SGDLS, CDR2 YYNGEE. J lost 2 bases, V lost 2 bases, and 1 base had no gene match. In DNA, the CDR3 is TGTGCCAGCAGCGTCAGCGGGACCTACAATGAGCAGTTCTTC. Its protein is CASSVSGTYNEQFF.

A remark on this clonotype: A read error may produce the germline difference seen at one junction end. The chain combines TRBV20-1 with TRBJ2-7; TRBD1 aligns across 8 bases. CDR3 size: 15 residues. CDR1 DFQATT and CDR2 SNEGSKA come from the germline V gene (reference sequence). Here the CDR3 reads CSASPGGARNYEKYF. The CDR3 region has the DNA TGCAGTGCCTCCCCAGGGGGCGCGAGGAACTACGAGAAGTACTTC.